The T cell receptor (beta chain) under discussion was sequenced for a study of blood T cells in healthy people across ages. There are 12 residues in the CDR3. The ends were cut back, 6 bases at V and 6 bases at J, with 10 bases in the middle. Germline V lookup: CDR1 SGHRS, CDR2 YFSETQ. Using a J-beta primer mix together with a sample-barcoded 5' primer, a second PCR was run for roughly 7 to 12 cycles. TCRdb analysed the 5' RACE reads with MiXCR anew, one entry per CDR3 protein. The sample shows 600,000 to 900,000 distinct CDR3 sequences, around 25% of them seen only once. This same sample was also taken into another study, of T cells of mothers and their children.

The clonotype originates from a boy aged 5-17 years in good health. Sequenced: blood. The rearrangement links TRBV5-1 to TRBJ2-1; D possibly corresponds to TRBD1 (7 bases). The DNA for the CDR3 is TGCGCCAGCACCCAGGGGGGCAATGAGCAGTTCTTC. Its translation: CASTQGGNEQFF. The complete variable domain, with remaining parts taken from reference TRBV5-1 and TRBJ2-1, reads KAGVTQTPRYLIKTRGQQVTLSCSPISGHRSVSWYQQTPGQGLQFLFEYFSETQRNKGNFPGRFSGRQFSNSRSEMNVSTLELGDSALYLCASTQGGNEQFFGPGTRLTVL.